This passage covers 4 T cell receptor beta chains from one sample sequenced in a study of beta chain features in type 1 diabetes. TCRB transcripts that were expressed got sequenced, as all of the isolated RNA had been reverse transcribed. The protocol was immunoSEQ multiplex PCR, while the TCRdb copy is restricted to in-frame clones and leaves out a portion. Of some 150,000 clones in the sample, 7% to 10% were seen once. The specimen was central memory CD4+ T cells from blood. These receptors were collected from a man between 18 and 29 years old in good health.

Only a few counts were recorded for this clone. CDR3: CASSRAGVAQETQYF. The CDR3 DNA sequence: TGTGCCAGCAGTCGGGCAGGGGTTGCCCAAGAGACCCAGTACTTC. The chain combines TRBV6-1 with TRBJ2-5; weak D call: TRBD1 (6 bases). The CDR3 loop spans 15 amino acids. Germline loops: CDR1 MNHNS, CDR2 SASEGT. V was trimmed by 5 bases and J by 1 base, leaving 14 bases between them.

This clone occurred a few times. The sample has other DNA sequences that encode this CDR3 too. The chain is built from TRBV7-2 and TRBJ2-7, with TRBD2 identical over 9 bases. There are 15 residues in the CDR3. Germline loops: CDR1 SGHTA, CDR2 FQGNSA. J gave up 3 bases and V 1 base, and 4 bases lay outside the gene matches. The CDR3 DNA reads as TGTGCCAGCAGCTTAGGAGGGACTAGCAGCTACGAGCAGTACTTC. Protein: CASSLGGTSSYEQYF.

This clone was detected a few times. The rearrangement links TRBV5-1 to TRBJ2-1; D might be TRBD2 (6 bases). This CDR3 spans 15 amino acids. V lost 4 bases and J lost 2, with 13 bases in between. The germline V gene encodes CDR1 SGHRS and CDR2 YFSETQ. CDR3 sequence reads: CASSTLGGTYNEQFF. In nucleotides, the CDR3 is TGCGCCAGCAGCACCCTTGGCGGGACCTACAATGAGCAGTTCTTC. Combining the CDR3 with reference TRBV5-1 and TRBJ2-1 gives the whole variable domain KAGVTQTPRYLIKTRGQQVTLSCSPISGHRSVSWYQQTPGQGLQFLFEYFSETQRNKGNFPGRFSGRQFSNSRSEMNVSTLELGDSALYLCASSTLGGTYNEQFFGPGTRLTVL.

The CDR3 is CASSPGTGRLSTDTQYF. In DNA form, the CDR3 reads TGTGCCAGCTCACCAGGGACAGGGAGGCTGAGCACAGATACGCAGTATTTT. J is TRBJ2-3 and V is TRBV18; 9 bases align to TRBD1. With V trimmed by 2 bases and J by 0 bases, 6 bases remained unmatched. The CDR3 spans 17 residues. CDR1 KGHSH and CDR2 LQKENI come from the germline V gene.